This T cell receptor (beta chain) is from a study of T-cell memory formation after mild COVID-19. About the research overall: Most TCR clusters belonged to a single donor. Study-wide findings and caveats: Balance between CD4 and CD8 was seen in clones contracting day 15 to 85, and a CD4+ lean was seen in later expanders. Shrinking CD4+ clones were chiefly CM and EM; CD8+ ones were chiefly EMRA. Certain responding clones were present in pre-infection memory, suggesting participation of cross-reactive memory.

As regards this clonotype: Its antigen remains unknown.

V lost 6 bases, J lost 3 bases, and 18 bases lay in between. This CDR3 spans 15 amino acids. From germline, CDR1 is MNHNY and CDR2 SVGAGI (reference sequence). TCRdb itself ran the 5' RACE reads through MiXCR, one entry per CDR3 protein. The sample lists approximately 170,000 distinct CDR3 sequences, about an eighth occurring once. The V call is TRBV6-6, the J call TRBJ2-7, with D possibly being TRBD1 or TRBD2 (6 bases each). Sequenced material: PBMCs or a T cell subset sorted from them (not recorded which). This clonotype was obtained from a man aged 18-30 years who had mild COVID-19 (a few samples of this study predate the infection). Cell type and time point are not known. The CDR3 protein is CASSVLGGWSYEQYF. As DNA, the CDR3 is TGTGCCAGCAGCGTGCTGGGGGGCTGGAGCTACGAGCAGTACTTC.